The 2 T cell receptor beta chains given below trace back to one sample, sequenced in a study of primary melanoma T cells and metastatic recurrence. The data were produced by immunoSEQ multiplex PCR, yet TCRdb's version contains in-frame clones alone and is incomplete. The sample comprises about 450 clones, around 80% of which are singletons, and 15% rests with the top ten. The sample was melanoma tumor tissue. The receptors shown here come from a human donor with melanoma.

The genes are TRBV29-1 and TRBJ2-3; D unclear. This CDR3 is 12 amino acids long. Trimming took off 7 bases at V and 1 base at J, with 9 bases between the two ends. The V gene's germline CDR1 is SQVTM and CDR2 ANQGSEA. CDR3 nucleotide sequence: TGCAGCGGGAGACTGGGCACAGATACGCAGTATTTT. Protein sequence: CSGRLGTDTQYF.

Points on this clone: An end of the junction does not agree with germline; a read error may underlie this. The V gene is TRBV6-8, the J gene TRBJ1-2; D call uncertain. This CDR3 is 12 amino acids long. The germline V gene encodes CDR1 MNHGY and CDR2 SAAAGT. This CDR3 reads CASSYPAHGYIF. CDR3 DNA sequence: TGTGCCAGCAGTTACCCCGCCCATGGCTACATCTTC.